This T cell receptor beta chain comes out of a study of T cell changes during pregnancy in multiple sclerosis. The trim removed 1 base at V and 0 bases at J, leaving 0 bases unmatched. The CDR3 totals 14 residues. Germline V gene data show CDR1 as LGHNT and CDR2 as FRNRAP. Using immunoSEQ multiplex PCR, the repertoire was profiled, and TCRdb retains in-frame clones only, with some absent. The sample holds some 39,000 clones, approximately 90% seen once. The V gene is TRBV12-5, the J gene TRBJ2-7; 7 bases are shared with TRBD1. The sample was CD4+ T cells from peripheral blood mononuclear cells, taken in the second trimester of pregnancy. The receptor comes from a female donor in good health, enrolled as a control in a pregnancy study. CDR3 loop: CASGLGQGSYEQYF. The DNA for the CDR3 is TGTGCTAGTGGTTTGGGACAGGGCTCCTACGAGCAGTACTTC.